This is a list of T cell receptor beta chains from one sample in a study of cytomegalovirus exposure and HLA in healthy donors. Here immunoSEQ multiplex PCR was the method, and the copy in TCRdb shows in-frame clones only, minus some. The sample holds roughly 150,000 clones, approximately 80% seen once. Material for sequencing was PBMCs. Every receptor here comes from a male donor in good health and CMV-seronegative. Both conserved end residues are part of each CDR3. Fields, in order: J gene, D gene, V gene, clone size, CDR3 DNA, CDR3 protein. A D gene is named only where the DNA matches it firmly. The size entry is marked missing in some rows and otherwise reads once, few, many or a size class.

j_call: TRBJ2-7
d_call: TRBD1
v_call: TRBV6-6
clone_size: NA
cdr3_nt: TGTGCCAGCAGAACGACAGGGGGGTCCTACGAGCAGTACTTC
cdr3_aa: CASRTTGGSYEQYF

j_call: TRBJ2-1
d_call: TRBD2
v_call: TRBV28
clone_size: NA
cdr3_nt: TGTGCCAGCAGGAAGGGACTAGCGGGGTATGAGCAGTTCTTC
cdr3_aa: CASRKGLAGYEQFF

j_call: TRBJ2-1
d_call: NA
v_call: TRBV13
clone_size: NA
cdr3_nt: TGTGCCAGCAGCTCCCGGGGCCTGGGACTCCAGAGCTCCTACAATGAGCAGTTCTTC
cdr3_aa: CASSSRGLGLQSSYNEQFF

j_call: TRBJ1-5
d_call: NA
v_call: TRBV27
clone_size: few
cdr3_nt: TGTGCCAGCAGTTTATCCCTCCAGAAAATGCCCCAGCATTTT
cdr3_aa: CASSLSLQKMPQHF

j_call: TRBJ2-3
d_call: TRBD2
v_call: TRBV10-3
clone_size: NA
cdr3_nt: TGTGCCATCAGTGCCATCGGACTAGCGGGGGGTAGCACAGATACGCAGTATTTT
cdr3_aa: CAISAIGLAGGSTDTQYF

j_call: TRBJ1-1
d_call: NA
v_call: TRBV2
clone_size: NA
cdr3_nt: TGTGCCAGCTTGAGTGGAGGGCAGCCATTGAACACTGAAGCTTTCTTT
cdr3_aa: CASLSGGQPLNTEAFF

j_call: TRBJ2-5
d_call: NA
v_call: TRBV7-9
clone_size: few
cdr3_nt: TGTGCCAGCAGTCCGGGCAGGGGTTTGGAGACCCAGTACTTC
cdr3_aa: CASSPGRGLETQYF

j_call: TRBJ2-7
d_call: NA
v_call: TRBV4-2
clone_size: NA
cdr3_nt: TGTGCCAGCAGCCCATTGGGGAGTGCGTACGAGCAGTACTTC
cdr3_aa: CASSPLGSAYEQYF

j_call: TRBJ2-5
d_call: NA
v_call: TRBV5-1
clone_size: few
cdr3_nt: TGCGCCAGCAGCTCCAGTCTACAGGGTCAAGAGACCCAGTACTTC
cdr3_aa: CASSSSLQGQETQYF

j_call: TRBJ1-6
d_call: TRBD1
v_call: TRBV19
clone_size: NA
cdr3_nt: TGTGCCAGTTCCCGCCCCCCCACAGGGGTTAGTTCACCCCTCCACTTT
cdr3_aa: CASSRPPTGVSSPLHF

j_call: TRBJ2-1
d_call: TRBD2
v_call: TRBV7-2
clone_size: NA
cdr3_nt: TGTGCCAGCAACCTCCAGGCTAGCGGGGGTTCGTACAATGAGCAGTTCTTC
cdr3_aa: CASNLQASGGSYNEQFF

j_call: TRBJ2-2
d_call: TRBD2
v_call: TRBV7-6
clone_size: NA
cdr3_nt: TGTGCCAGCACCAAGCTTTCAACTAGCGGGACTTACACCGGGGAGCTGTTTTTT
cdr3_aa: CASTKLSTSGTYTGELFF

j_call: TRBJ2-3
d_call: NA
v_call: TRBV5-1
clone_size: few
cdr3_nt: TGCGCCAGCAGCGGGGGGGACATTACAGATACGCAGTATTTT
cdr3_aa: CASSGGDITDTQYF

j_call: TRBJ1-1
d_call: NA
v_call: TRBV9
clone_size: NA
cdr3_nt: TGTGCCAGCAGCGCCTTGGACGGGGGGGGCACTGAAGCTTTCTTT
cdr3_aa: CASSALDGGGTEAFF

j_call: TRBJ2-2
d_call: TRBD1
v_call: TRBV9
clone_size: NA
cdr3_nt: TGTGCCAGCAGCGTATTTCTTTCAGGGGGCCACACCGGGGAGCTGTTTTTT
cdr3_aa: CASSVFLSGGHTGELFF

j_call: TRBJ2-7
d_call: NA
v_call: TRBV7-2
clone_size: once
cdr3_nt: TGTGCCAGCAGACAGGATTCCTACGAGCAGTACTTC
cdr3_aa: CASRQDSYEQYF

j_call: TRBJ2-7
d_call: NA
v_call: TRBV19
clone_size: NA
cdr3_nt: TGTGCCAGTAGTAACCAGGGGTCCAGCTCCTACGAGCAGTACTTC
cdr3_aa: CASSNQGSSSYEQYF

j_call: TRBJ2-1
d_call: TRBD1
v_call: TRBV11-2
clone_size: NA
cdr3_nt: TGTGCCAGCAACCGGGACAGGGGCTCGAATGAGCAGTTCTTC
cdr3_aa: CASNRDRGSNEQFF

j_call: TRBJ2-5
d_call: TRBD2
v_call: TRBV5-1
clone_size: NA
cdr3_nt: TGCGCCAGCAGCTTGGATAGCGGGAGAACGTACTTC
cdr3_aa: CASSLDSGRTYF

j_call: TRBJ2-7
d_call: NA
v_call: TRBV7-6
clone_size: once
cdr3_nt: TGTGCCAGCAGCTTAGAGGAGGTAGCTTACGAGCAGTACTTC
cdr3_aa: CASSLEEVAYEQYF

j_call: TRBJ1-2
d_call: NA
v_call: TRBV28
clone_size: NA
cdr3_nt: TGTGCCAGCAGCACACGCAACTATGGCTACACCTTC
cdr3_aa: CASSTRNYGYTF

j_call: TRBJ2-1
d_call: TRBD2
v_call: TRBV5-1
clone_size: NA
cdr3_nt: TGCGCCAGCAGCTTAGCGGGAGGGCCGAGGAATGAGCAGTTCTTC
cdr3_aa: CASSLAGGPRNEQFF

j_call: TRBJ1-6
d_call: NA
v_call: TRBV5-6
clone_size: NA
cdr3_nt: TGTGCCAGCAGCTTAAACCAGGGGAGTTGGAATTCACCCCTCCACTTT
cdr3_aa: CASSLNQGSWNSPLHF

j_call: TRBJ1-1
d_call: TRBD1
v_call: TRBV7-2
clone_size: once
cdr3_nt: TGTGCCAGCAGCTTAGTGACAGGGAGTAGGGACACTGAAGCTTTCTTT
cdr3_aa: CASSLVTGSRDTEAFF

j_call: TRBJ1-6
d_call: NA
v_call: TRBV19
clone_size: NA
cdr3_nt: TGTGCCAGCCGGGAATTGGACAGCTATAATTCACCCCTCCACTTT
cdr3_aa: CASRELDSYNSPLHF

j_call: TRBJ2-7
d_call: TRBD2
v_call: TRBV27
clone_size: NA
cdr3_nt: TGTGCCAGCAGTGAGCTAGCGGGAAGAACCTACGAGCAGTACTTC
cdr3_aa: CASSELAGRTYEQYF

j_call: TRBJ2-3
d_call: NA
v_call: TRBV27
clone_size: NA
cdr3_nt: TGTGCCAGCAGTTTTATCCCCACAGATACGCAGTATTTT
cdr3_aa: CASSFIPTDTQYF

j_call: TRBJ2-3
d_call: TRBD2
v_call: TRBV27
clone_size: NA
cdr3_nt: TGTGCCAGCAGTCCTGGGGTCGGTTCCTCTAGCGGGGGGGCGAGTACAGATACGCAGTATTTT
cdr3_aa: CASSPGVGSSSGGASTDTQYF

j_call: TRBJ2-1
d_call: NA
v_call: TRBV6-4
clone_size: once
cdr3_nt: TGTGCCAGCTCTACAGGGTCCGGGGTCTACAATGAGCAGTTCTTC
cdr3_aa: CASSTGSGVYNEQFF

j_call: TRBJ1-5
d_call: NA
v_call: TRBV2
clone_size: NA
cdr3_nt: TGTGCCAGCAGTCCTCAAGCGTATAGCAATCAGCCCCAGCATTTT
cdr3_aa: CASSPQAYSNQPQHF

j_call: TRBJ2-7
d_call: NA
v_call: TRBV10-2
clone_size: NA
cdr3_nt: TGCGCCAGCAGGAGTACAGGGTACGAGCAGTACTTC
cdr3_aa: CASRSTGYEQYF

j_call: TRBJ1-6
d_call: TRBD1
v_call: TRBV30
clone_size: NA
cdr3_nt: TGTGCCTGGAGTCCGGGACAGACAAATTCACCCCTCCACTTT
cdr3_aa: CAWSPGQTNSPLHF

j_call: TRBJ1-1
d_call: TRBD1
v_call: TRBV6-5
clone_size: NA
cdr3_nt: TGTGCCAGCAGTTACGGGACAGGGGAGAACACTGAAGCTTTCTTT
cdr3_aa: CASSYGTGENTEAFF

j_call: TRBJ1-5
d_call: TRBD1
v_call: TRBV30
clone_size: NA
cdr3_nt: TGTGCCTGGAGTGCGACAGGGTCCTTCAATCAGCCCCAGCATTTT
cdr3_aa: CAWSATGSFNQPQHF

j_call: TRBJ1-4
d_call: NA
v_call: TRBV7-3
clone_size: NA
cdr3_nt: TGTGCCAGCAGCCCCCTAGGTGAAAAACTGTTTTTT
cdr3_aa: CASSPLGEKLFF